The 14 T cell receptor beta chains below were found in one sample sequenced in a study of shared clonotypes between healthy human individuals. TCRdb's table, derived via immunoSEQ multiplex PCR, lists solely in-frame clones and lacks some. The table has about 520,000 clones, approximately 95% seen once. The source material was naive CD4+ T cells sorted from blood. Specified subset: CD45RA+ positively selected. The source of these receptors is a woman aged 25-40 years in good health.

CDR3 residues: CARKITGAPRGNQPQHF. The DNA of the CDR3 is TGCGCCAGGAAAATCACTGGGGCCCCTCGCGGCAATCAGCCCCAGCATTTT. The chain employs TRBV4-1 and TRBJ1-5, with D perhaps TRBD1 (5 bases). The CDR3 is 17 residues long. Germline CDR1 reads MGHRA; CDR2 reads YSYEKL. Trimming took 9 bases from V and 2 from J, leaving 23 bases between them.

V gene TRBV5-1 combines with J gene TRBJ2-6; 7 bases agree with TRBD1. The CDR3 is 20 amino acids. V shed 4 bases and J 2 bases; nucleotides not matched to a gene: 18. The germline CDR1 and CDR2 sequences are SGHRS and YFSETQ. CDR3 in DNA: TGCGCCAGCAGCCAGATCGGACAGGCTGTCTTCCGGCCTGGGGCCAACGTCCTGACTTTC. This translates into CASSQIGQAVFRPGANVLTF. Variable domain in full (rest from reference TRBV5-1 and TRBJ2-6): KAGVTQTPRYLIKTRGQQVTLSCSPISGHRSVSWYQQTPGQGLQFLFEYFSETQRNKGNFPGRFSGRQFSNSRSEMNVSTLELGDSALYLCASSQIGQAVFRPGANVLTFGAGSRLTVL.

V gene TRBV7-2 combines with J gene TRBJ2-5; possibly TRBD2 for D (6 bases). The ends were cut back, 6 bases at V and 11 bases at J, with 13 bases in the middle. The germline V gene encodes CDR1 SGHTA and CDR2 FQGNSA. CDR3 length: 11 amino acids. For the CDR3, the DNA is TGTGCCAGCAGTTCCGTACGGGAGCAGTACTTC. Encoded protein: CASSSVREQYF.

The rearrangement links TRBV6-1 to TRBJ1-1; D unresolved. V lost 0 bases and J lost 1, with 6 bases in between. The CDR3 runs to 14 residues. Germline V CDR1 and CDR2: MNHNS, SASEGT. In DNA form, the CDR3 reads TGTGCCAGCAGTGAAGCAAAGAAGAACACTGAAGCTTTCTTT. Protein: CASSEAKKNTEAFF.

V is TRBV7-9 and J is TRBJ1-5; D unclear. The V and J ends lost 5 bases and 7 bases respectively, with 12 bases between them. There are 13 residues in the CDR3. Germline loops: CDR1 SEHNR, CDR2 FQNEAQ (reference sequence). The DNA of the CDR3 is TGTGCCAGCAGCGTGAGAGTCGGACAGCCCCAGCATTTT. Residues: CASSVRVGQPQHF.

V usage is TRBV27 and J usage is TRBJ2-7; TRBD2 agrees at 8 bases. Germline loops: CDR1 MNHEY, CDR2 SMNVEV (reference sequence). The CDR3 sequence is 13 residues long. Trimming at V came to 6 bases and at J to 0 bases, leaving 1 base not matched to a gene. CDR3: CASRSGGSYEQYF. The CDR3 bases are TGTGCCAGCAGGAGCGGGGGCTCCTACGAGCAGTACTTC.

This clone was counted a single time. CDR3 protein: CASSLPGQGTANEKLFF. The DNA for the CDR3 is TGTGCCAGCAGCTTACCGGGACAGGGGACGGCTAATGAAAAACTGTTTTTT. The chain links TRBV5-4 to TRBJ1-4; 10 bases are shared with TRBD1. CDR1 is SGHNT and CDR2 is YYREEE in the germline V gene (reference sequence). Trimming took 2 bases from V and 3 from J; bases not matched to a gene: 7. The CDR3 spans 17 residues. The full variable domain, rest sourced from reference TRBV5-4 and TRBJ1-4, is ETGVTQSPTHLIKTRGQQVTLRCSSQSGHNTVSWYQQALGQGPQFIFQYYREEENGRGNFPPRFSGLQFPNYSSELNVNALELDDSALYLCASSLPGQGTANEKLFFGSGTQLSVL.

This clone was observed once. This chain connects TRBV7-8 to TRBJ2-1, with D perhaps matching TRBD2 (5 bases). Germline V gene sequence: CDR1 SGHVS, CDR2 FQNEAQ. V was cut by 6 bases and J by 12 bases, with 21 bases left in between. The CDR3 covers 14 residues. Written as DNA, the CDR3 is TGTGCCAGCAGGTCCGCCGGGGAGCACCTTGGGCAGTTCTTC. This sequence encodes CASRSAGEHLGQFF.

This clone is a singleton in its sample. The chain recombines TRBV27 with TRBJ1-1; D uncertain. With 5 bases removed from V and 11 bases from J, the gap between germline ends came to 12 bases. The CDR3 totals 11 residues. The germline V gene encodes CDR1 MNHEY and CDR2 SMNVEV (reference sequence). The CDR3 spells CASSLDIGAFF. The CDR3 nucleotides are TGTGCCAGCAGTCTCGACATTGGGGCTTTCTTT.

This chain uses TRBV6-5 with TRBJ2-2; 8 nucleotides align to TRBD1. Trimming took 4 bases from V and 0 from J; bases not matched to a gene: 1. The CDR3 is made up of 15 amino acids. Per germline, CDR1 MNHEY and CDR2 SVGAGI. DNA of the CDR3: TGTGCCAGCAGTTCACAGGGGGCGAACACCGGGGAGCTGTTTTTT. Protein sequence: CASSSQGANTGELFF.

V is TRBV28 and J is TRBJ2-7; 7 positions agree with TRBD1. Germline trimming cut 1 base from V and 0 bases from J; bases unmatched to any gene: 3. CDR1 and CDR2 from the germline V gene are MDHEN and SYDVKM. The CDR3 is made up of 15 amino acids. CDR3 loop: CASSLSAGGSYEQYF. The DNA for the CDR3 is TGTGCCAGCAGTTTATCGGCAGGGGGCTCCTACGAGCAGTACTTC.

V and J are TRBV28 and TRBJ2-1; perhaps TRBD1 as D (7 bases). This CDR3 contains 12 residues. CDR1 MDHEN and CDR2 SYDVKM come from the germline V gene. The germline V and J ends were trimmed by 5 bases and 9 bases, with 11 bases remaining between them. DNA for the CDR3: TGTGCCAGCAGTCTCCAGGGGGGTGAGCAGTTCTTC. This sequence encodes CASSLQGGEQFF.

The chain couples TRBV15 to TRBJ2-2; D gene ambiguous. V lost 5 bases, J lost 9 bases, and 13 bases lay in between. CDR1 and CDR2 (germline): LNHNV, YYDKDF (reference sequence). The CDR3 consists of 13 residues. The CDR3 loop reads CATSVFLARELFF. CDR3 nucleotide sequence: TGTGCCACCAGCGTCTTCTTGGCCCGGGAGCTGTTTTTT.

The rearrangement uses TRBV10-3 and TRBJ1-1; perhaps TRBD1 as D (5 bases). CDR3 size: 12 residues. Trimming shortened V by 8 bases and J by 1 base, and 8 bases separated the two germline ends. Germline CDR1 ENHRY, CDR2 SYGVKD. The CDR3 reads CAIRGENTEAFF. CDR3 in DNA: TGTGCCATCCGGGGGGAGAACACTGAAGCTTTCTTT.